This T cell receptor (beta chain) was identified in a study of identical twins. TCRdb reprocessed the 5' RACE reads with MiXCR, giving one entry per CDR3 protein. The sample lists some 900,000 distinct CDR3 sequences, around an eighth occurring once. Germline trimming cut 0 bases from V and 6 bases from J; bases unmatched to any gene: 2. Germline CDR1 is SGHTA and CDR2 is FQGTGA. There are 15 residues in the CDR3. Study-level points and caveats: Zero-insertion findings could be partly confounded by invariant cells (MAIT and iNKT cells). In cord blood, abundant beta clonotypes had fewer insertions; memory showed no trend. Conclusions were drawn cross-sectionally by statistical analysis, without following the same donors.

Details on this clonotype: Its target is unknown.

These data also featured in a second study, about yellow fever vaccine responses in identical twins.

V usage is TRBV7-3 and J usage is TRBJ2-1; TRBD2 aligns across 10 bases. The sample was PBMCs. This clonotype originated in a woman between 18 and 30 years old in good health. The CDR3 reads CASSLTGTSVNEQFF. CDR3 nucleotides: TGTGCCAGCAGCTTAACCGGGACTAGCGTCAATGAGCAGTTCTTC.